The 27 T cell receptor beta chains listed next were all sequenced from one sample in a study of T cell responses to AZD1222 COVID-19 vaccine. Clones were read by immunoSEQ multiplex PCR, and TCRdb kept only the in-frame ones, dropping some. Counted here are roughly 100,000 clones, 85% to 90% occurring once; the ten biggest clones make up more than 40%. This sample comprised peripheral blood, obtained 28 days after the second AZD1222 dose. The receptor set was obtained from an adult who received the AZD1222 COVID-19 vaccine.

J is TRBJ1-4 and V is TRBV29-1; 9 bases map to TRBD1. The V gene end was trimmed by 1 base and the J gene end by 10 bases; junction bases not matched to a gene: 4. The germline V gene has CDR1 SQVTM and CDR2 ANQGSEA. The CDR3 length is 13 residues. CDR3 protein: CSVEADRGGKLFF. In nucleotides, the CDR3 is TGCAGCGTTGAAGCGGACAGGGGCGGAAAACTGTTTTTT.

The chain's CDR3 is CAISTSGTGADTQYF. DNA of the CDR3: TGTGCCATCAGTACCTCCGGGACAGGGGCAGATACGCAGTATTTT. The chain uses TRBV10-3 and TRBJ2-3; 10 bases line up with TRBD1. The CDR3 sequence is 15 residues long. The V and J ends lost 5 bases and 4 bases, in that order; junction bases with no gene match: 6. CDR1 and CDR2 (germline): ENHRY, SYGVKD.

The chain recombines TRBV7-2 with TRBJ1-2; TRBD1 aligns across 9 bases. Germline V gene data show CDR1 as SGHTA and CDR2 as FQGNSA. This CDR3 contains 13 residues. The J segment lost 7 bases and the V segment lost 3 bases, leaving 3 bases of the junction unmatched. CDR3 residues: CASSFGTGSGYTF. In nucleotides, the CDR3 is TGTGCCAGCAGCTTCGGGACAGGGAGTGGCTACACCTTC. The full variable domain, rest sourced from reference TRBV7-2 and TRBJ1-2, is GAGVSQSPSNKVTEKGKDVELRCDPISGHTALYWYRQSLGQGLEFLIYFQGNSAPDKSGLPSDRFSAERTGGSVSTLTIQRTQQEDSAVYLCASSFGTGSGYTFGSGTRLTVV.

The chain couples TRBV6-1 to TRBJ2-7; D is possibly TRBD1 (6 bases). Germline CDR1 is MNHNS and CDR2 is SASEGT. The CDR3 length is 15 residues. Between the trimmed V and J ends, which lost 3 bases and 4 bases, there was a span of 16 bases. The CDR3 bases are TGTGCCAGCAGTGACGACGTCAGGGGAAAGTACGAGCAGTACTTC. It specifies CASSDDVRGKYEQYF.

This chain uses TRBV5-6 with TRBJ1-4, with a weak D call TRBD1 (5 bases). The CDR3 runs to 15 residues. Between the trimmed V and J ends, which lost 0 bases and 7 bases, there was a span of 13 bases. CDR1 is SGHDT, CDR2 YYEEEE, per germline. DNA of the CDR3: TGTGCCAGCAGCTTGGATAGGACACCCGGTGAAAAACTGTTTTTT. Its protein product is CASSLDRTPGEKLFF. The variable domain in full, with the rest retrieved from reference TRBV5-6 and TRBJ1-4, is DAGVTQSPTHLIKTRGQQVTLRCSPKSGHDTVSWYQQALGQGPQFIFQYYEEEERQRGNFPDRFSGHQFPNYSSELNVNALLLGDSALYLCASSLDRTPGEKLFFGSGTQLSVL.

The chain has TRBV28 and TRBJ1-1; D uncertain. The V gene's germline CDR1 is MDHEN and CDR2 SYDVKM. The CDR3 spans 17 residues. Trimming left V 3 bases short and J 1 base short, with 18 bases between. CDR3 sequence reads: CASSFGALDDWNTEAFF. The CDR3 DNA reads as TGTGCCAGCAGTTTCGGTGCCCTAGATGATTGGAACACTGAAGCTTTCTTT.

The CDR3 loop reads CASSSPGSNQPQHF. CDR3 DNA: TGTGCCAGCAGTTCCCCAGGGAGCAATCAGCCCCAGCATTTT. This chain connects TRBV28 to TRBJ1-5; tentatively, D is TRBD1 (5 bases). The CDR3 length is 14 residues. The germline V gene has CDR1 MDHEN and CDR2 SYDVKM. Trimming shortened V by 4 bases and J by 1 base, and 8 bases separated the two germline ends.

This chain uses TRBV27 with TRBJ2-1, with a possible D match to TRBD2 (8 bases). Germline CDR1 and CDR2: MNHEY and SMNVEV (reference sequence). This CDR3 has 16 amino acids. The ends were cut back, 8 bases at V and 3 bases at J, with 20 bases in the middle. The DNA of the CDR3 is TGTGCCAGCCCCAAGGGGGCGGGAGGACTCTACAATGAGCAGTTCTTC. This translates into CASPKGAGGLYNEQFF.

DNA for the CDR3: TGTGCCAGCAGACTTTACCCGGGACAGGGAACGAATACGCAGTATTTT. Encoded protein: CASRLYPGQGTNTQYF. This chain uses TRBV28 with TRBJ2-3, with 9 bases lining up with TRBD1. The CDR3 covers 16 residues. The V gene's germline CDR1 is MDHEN and CDR2 SYDVKM. The trim removed 6 bases at V and 7 bases at J, leaving 14 bases unmatched.

This chain joins TRBV6-5 and TRBJ1-2, with D possibly TRBD1 on 5 matching bases. Germline assignment: CDR1 MNHEY and CDR2 SVGAGI. The germline V and J ends were trimmed by 0 bases and 8 bases, with 16 bases remaining between them. The CDR3 has 15 residues. The CDR3 loop is CASSYSKEGTRGYTF. The CDR3 bases are TGTGCCAGCAGTTACTCGAAAGAGGGGACGAGGGGCTACACCTTC.

V gene TRBV2 combines with J gene TRBJ1-2; tentative D call: TRBD1 (5 bases). V dropped 6 bases and J dropped 4 bases, with 24 bases sitting between them. Germline V gene lookup returns CDR1 SNHLY and CDR2 FYNNEI. CDR3 length equals 17 residues. The CDR3 DNA follows: TGTGCCAGCAGCATTCCCCCCCCAGGGCGCGCAGTCTATGGCTACACCTTC. This gives the protein CASSIPPPGRAVYGYTF.

V usage is TRBV7-9 and J usage is TRBJ1-4, with 11 bases fitting TRBD1. Germline lookup yields CDR1 SEHNR and CDR2 FQNEAQ (reference sequence). V was clipped by 5 bases and J by 9 bases; unmatched bases: 5. The CDR3 is 14 residues long. The DNA of the CDR3 is TGTGCCAGCAGCGCCGGGACAGGGGGGAAAAAACTGTTTTTT. Translated: CASSAGTGGKKLFF. Full variable domain (remainder filled in from reference TRBV7-9 and TRBJ1-4): DTGVSQNPRHKITKRGQNVTFRCDPISEHNRLYWYRQTLGQGPEFLTYFQNEAQLEKSRLLSDRFSAERPKGSFSTLEIQRTEQGDSAMYLCASSAGTGGKKLFFGSGTQLSVL.

The CDR3 sequence is CASNTGGPNQPQHF. The CDR3 DNA reads as TGTGCCAGCAATACAGGGGGCCCTAATCAGCCCCAGCATTTT. The chain is built from TRBV5-5 and TRBJ1-5; 9 nucleotides align to TRBD1. This CDR3 has 14 amino acids. The V gene end was trimmed by 6 bases and the J gene end by 4 bases; junction bases not matched to a gene: 5. The V gene's germline CDR1 is SGHKS and CDR2 YYEKEE (reference sequence).

The CDR3 nucleotides read TGCGCCAGCAGCCAGGCAGGGAGGGACAACACCGGGGAGCTGTTTTTT. Translated: CASSQAGRDNTGELFF. The V and J genes are TRBV4-3 and TRBJ2-2; TRBD2 agrees at 7 bases. Germline CDR1 and CDR2: LGHNA and YSLEER. V lost 3 bases and J lost 2; bases outside the gene matches: 6. The CDR3 spans 16 residues.

The chain couples TRBV27 to TRBJ1-2, with D unresolved. V lost 6 bases, J lost 4 bases, and 15 bases lay in between. Germline CDR1 reads MNHEY; CDR2 reads SMNVEV (reference sequence). The CDR3 totals 14 residues. The CDR3 reads CASSPPAGLYGYTF. In nucleotides, the CDR3 is TGTGCCAGCAGCCCACCAGCAGGCCTCTATGGCTACACCTTC.

The chain recombines TRBV4-1 with TRBJ1-6, with 7 bases fitting TRBD1. CDR1 is MGHRA, CDR2 YSYEKL, per germline. This CDR3 is built from 15 residues. J lost 9 bases, V lost 3 bases, and 8 bases had no gene match. CDR3 protein: CASSQEGAPPSPLHF. CDR3 bases: TGCGCCAGCAGCCAGGAGGGGGCGCCTCCTTCACCCCTCCACTTT.

The chain recombines TRBV18 with TRBJ2-7, with TRBD1 matching 9 bases. CDR1 is KGHSH and CDR2 is LQKENI in the germline V gene. V shed 2 bases, J shed 4 bases, and the junction held 3 bases outside the gene matches. This CDR3 region has 14 residues. In DNA form, the CDR3 reads TGTGCCAGCTCACCAGACAGGGGGAATTACGAGCAGTACTTC. Translation: CASSPDRGNYEQYF.

The chain recombines TRBV19 with TRBJ2-2, with D possibly TRBD2 on 5 matching bases. V was shortened by 6 bases and J by 1 base, with 9 bases between the two germline ends. Germline CDR1 and CDR2: LNHDA and SQIVND (reference sequence). This CDR3 contains 14 residues. The CDR3 DNA sequence: TGTGCCAGTAGCTCGGGGTTGAACACCGGGGAGCTGTTTTTT. Translated: CASSSGLNTGELFF.

The chain uses TRBV7-2 and TRBJ2-6; either TRBD1 or TRBD2 may fit D (7 bases each). Germline V gene lookup returns CDR1 SGHTA and CDR2 FQGNSA. The CDR3 contains 18 residues. Trimming took 3 bases from V and 0 from J, leaving 15 bases between them. The CDR3 is CASSFTGEGLSGANVLTF. The CDR3, as DNA: TGTGCCAGCAGCTTCACAGGGGAGGGCCTCTCTGGGGCCAACGTCCTGACTTTC.

The chain carries TRBV28 and TRBJ2-7; 9 nucleotides align to TRBD1. Germline V gives CDR1 MDHEN, CDR2 SYDVKM. This CDR3 has 15 residues. Trimming removed 7 bases from V and 0 bases from J; junction bases left unmatched: 7. CDR3 nucleotides: TGTGCCAGCAATGGACAGGGGTCGAGCTCCTACGAGCAGTACTTC. The encoded protein is CASNGQGSSSYEQYF.

The genes are TRBV30 and TRBJ2-2; TRBD2 matches 7 bases. J gave up 6 bases and V 5 bases, and 9 bases lay outside the gene matches. CDR1 and CDR2 (germline): GTSNPN, SVGIG (reference sequence). The CDR3 is 14 amino acids. CDR3 nucleotide sequence: TGTGCCTGGGGGGGGGACCTAGCCGCCGGGGAGCTGTTTTTT. Its protein is CAWGGDLAAGELFF.

The chain links TRBV6-1 to TRBJ1-4, with D hard to call. CDR1 and CDR2 from the germline V gene are MNHNS and SASEGT. Trimming cost V 2 bases and J 0 bases, with 7 bases left between them. CDR3 length: 15 amino acids. The CDR3 bases are TGTGCCAGCAGTGAATTGAGGGCAACTAATGAAAAACTGTTTTTT. It is translated as CASSELRATNEKLFF.

The chain has TRBV5-8 and TRBJ2-3; a weak D match, TRBD1 (6 bases). This CDR3 comprises 14 residues. The germline CDR1 and CDR2 sequences are SGHTS and YDEGEE. Trimming took 6 bases from V and 2 from J, leaving 13 bases between them. The CDR3 coding sequence is TGTGCCAGCAATCGCAGGGGAGCCACAGATACGCAGTATTTT. The encoded protein is CASNRRGATDTQYF. Together with reference TRBV5-8 and TRBJ2-3, the CDR3 gives the full variable domain: EAGVTQSPTHLIKTRGQQATLRCSPISGHTSVYWYQQALGLGLQFLLWYDEGEERNRGNFPPRFSGRQFPNYSSELNVNALELEDSALYLCASNRRGATDTQYFGPGTRLTVL.

The chain couples TRBV11-2 to TRBJ2-1; 14 bases agree with TRBD2. Germline values: CDR1 SGHAT, CDR2 FQNNGV. The ends lost 6 bases at V and 2 bases at J; junction bases unmatched: 9. CDR3 size: 18 residues. The CDR3 DNA follows: TGTGCCAGCAGGGACGGGACTAGCGGGAGTTGGGCCTACAATGAGCAGTTCTTC. Protein sequence: CASRDGTSGSWAYNEQFF.

In this sample, this clone turned up once. CDR3 sequence reads: CASSLWKGAADTEAFF. CDR3 DNA sequence: TGTGCCAGCAGCTTGTGGAAGGGGGCGGCTGACACTGAAGCTTTCTTT. The gene calls are TRBV5-4 and TRBJ1-1, with 7 bases lining up with TRBD1. In germline, CDR1 is SGHNT, CDR2 YYREEE (reference sequence). J lost 3 bases, V lost 1 base, and 9 bases had no gene match. The CDR3 totals 16 residues.

The chain has TRBV19 and TRBJ2-7; D is unclear. Germline values: CDR1 LNHDA, CDR2 SQIVND (reference sequence). The CDR3 spans 14 residues. Trimming pared 3 bases from V and 2 bases from J, leaving 11 bases between. CDR3: CASSIRYTPYEQYF. The CDR3, as DNA: TGTGCCAGTAGTATTCGATACACCCCCTACGAGCAGTACTTC.

J is TRBJ2-7 and V is TRBV15, with 7 bases identical to TRBD2. Germline V CDR1 and CDR2: LNHNV, YYDKDF (reference sequence). This CDR3 comprises 16 residues. The V segment lost 4 bases and the J segment 6 bases; nucleotides outside the gene matches: 15. CDR3 residues: CATSKTRAGPQGEQYF. CDR3 in DNA: TGTGCCACCAGCAAAACCCGAGCGGGACCTCAGGGCGAGCAGTACTTC.